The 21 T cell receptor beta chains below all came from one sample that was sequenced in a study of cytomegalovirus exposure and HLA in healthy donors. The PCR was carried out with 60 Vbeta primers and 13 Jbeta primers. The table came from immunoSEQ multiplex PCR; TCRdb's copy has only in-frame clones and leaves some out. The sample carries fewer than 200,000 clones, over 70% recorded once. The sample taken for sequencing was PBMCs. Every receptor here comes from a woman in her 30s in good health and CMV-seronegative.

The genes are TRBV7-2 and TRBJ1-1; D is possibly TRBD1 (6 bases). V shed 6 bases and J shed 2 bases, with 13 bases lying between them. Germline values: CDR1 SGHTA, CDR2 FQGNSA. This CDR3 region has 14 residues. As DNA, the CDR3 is TGTGCCAGCAGACTACAGGGTCGAAACACTGAAGCTTTCTTT. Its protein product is CASRLQGRNTEAFF.

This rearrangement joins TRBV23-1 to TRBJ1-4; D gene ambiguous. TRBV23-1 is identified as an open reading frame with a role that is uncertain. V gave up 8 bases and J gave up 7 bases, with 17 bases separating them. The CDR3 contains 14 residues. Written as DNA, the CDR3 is TGCGCCAGCCTTCAAGGCCCTGGGCCTGAAAAACTGTTTTTT. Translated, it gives CASLQGPGPEKLFF.

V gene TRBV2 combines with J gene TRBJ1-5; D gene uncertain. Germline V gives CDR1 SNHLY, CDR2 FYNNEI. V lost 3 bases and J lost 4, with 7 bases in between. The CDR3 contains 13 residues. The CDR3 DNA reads TGTGCCAGCAGTGACGCCAGGAATCAGCCCCAGCATTTT. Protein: CASSDARNQPQHF.

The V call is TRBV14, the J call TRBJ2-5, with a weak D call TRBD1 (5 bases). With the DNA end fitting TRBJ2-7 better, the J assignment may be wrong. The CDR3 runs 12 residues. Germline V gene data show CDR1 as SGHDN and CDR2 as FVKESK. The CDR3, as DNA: TGTGCCAGCAGTCCACAGGCCTACGAGCAGTACTTC. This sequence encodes CASSPQAYEQYF.

The CDR3 loop is CASSLVHPDSYTF. The CDR3 DNA sequence: TGCGCCAGCAGCTTGGTTCACCCCGACAGCTACACCTTC. The rearrangement links TRBV5-1 to TRBJ1-2; D gene ambiguous. Deletions cut 0 bases from V and 9 bases from J, with 12 bases between. The germline V gene has CDR1 SGHRS and CDR2 YFSETQ. The CDR3 is 13 amino acids.

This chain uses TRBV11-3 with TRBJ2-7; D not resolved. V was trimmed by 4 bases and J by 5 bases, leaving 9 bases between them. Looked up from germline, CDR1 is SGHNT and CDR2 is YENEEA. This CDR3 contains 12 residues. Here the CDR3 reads CASSSHNDEQYF. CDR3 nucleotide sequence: TGTGCCAGCAGCTCACATAATGACGAGCAGTACTTC.

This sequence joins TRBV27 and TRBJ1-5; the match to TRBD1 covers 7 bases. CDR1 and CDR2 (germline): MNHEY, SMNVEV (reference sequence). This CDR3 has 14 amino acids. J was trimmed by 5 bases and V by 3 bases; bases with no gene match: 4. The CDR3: CASSLLGGHQPQHF. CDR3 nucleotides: TGTGCCAGCAGTTTGTTAGGGGGCCATCAGCCCCAGCATTTT.

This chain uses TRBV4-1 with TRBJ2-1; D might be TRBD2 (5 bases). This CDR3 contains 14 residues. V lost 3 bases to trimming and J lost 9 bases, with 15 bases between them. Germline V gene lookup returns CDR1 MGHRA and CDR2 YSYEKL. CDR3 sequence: CASSHGRGAGEQFF. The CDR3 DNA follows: TGCGCCAGCAGCCATGGTCGCGGCGCGGGTGAGCAGTTCTTC.

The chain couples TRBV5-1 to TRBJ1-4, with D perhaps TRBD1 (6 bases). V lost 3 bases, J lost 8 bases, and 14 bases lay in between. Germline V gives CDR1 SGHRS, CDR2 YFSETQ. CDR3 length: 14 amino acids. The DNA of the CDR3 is TGCGCCAGCAGCTATAGACAGGTCGACGAAAAACTGTTTTTT. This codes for CASSYRQVDEKLFF.

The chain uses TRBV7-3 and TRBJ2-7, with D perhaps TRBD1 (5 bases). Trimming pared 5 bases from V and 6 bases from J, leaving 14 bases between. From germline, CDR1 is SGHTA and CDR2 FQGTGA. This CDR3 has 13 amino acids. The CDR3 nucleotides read TGTGCCAGCAGCGAAACCCAGGGTATCGAGCAGTACTTC. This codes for CASSETQGIEQYF.

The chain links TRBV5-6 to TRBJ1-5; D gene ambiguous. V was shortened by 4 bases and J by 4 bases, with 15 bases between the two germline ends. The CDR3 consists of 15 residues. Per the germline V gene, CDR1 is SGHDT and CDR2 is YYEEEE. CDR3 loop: CASSLMTTDNQPQHF. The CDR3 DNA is TGTGCCAGCAGCCTTATGACAACCGATAATCAGCCCCAGCATTTT.

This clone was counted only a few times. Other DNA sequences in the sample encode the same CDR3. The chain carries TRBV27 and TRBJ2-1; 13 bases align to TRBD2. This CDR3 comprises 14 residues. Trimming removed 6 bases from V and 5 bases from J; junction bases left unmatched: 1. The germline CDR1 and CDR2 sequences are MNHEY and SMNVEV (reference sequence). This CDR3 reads CASRLAGGNNEQFF. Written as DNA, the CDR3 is TGTGCCAGCAGACTAGCGGGAGGGAACAATGAGCAGTTCTTC.

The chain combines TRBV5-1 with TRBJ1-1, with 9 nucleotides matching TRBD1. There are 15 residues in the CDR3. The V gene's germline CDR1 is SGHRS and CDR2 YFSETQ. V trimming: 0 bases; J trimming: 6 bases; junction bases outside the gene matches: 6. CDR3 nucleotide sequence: TGCGCCAGCAGCTTGGCATCGACAGGGGGACCTGAAGCTTTCTTT. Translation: CASSLASTGGPEAFF.

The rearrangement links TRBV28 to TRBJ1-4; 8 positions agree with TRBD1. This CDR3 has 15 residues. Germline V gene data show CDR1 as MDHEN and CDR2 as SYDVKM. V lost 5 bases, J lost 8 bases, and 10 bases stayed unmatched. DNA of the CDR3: TGTGCCAGCAGTGCGACGCAGGGGGCAGGGGAAAAACTGTTTTTT. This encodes CASSATQGAGEKLFF.

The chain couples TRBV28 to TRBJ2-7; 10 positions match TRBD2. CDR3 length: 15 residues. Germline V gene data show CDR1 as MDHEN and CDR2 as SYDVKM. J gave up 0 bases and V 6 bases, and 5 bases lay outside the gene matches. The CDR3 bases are TGTGCCAGCAGCGAGCTAGCGGGAGCCTCCTACGAGCAGTACTTC. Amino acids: CASSELAGASYEQYF.

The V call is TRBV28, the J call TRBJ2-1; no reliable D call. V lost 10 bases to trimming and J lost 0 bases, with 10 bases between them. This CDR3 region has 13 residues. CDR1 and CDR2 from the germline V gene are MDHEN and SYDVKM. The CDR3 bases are TGTGCCACCCTCTCGAGCTCCTACAATGAGCAGTTCTTC. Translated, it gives CATLSSSYNEQFF.

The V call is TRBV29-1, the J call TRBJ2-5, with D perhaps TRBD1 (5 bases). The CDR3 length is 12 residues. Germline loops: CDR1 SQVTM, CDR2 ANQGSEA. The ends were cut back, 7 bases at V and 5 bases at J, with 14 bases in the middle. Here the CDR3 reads CSAKGVAETQYF. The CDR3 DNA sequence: TGCAGCGCCAAAGGGGTAGCCGAGACCCAGTACTTC.

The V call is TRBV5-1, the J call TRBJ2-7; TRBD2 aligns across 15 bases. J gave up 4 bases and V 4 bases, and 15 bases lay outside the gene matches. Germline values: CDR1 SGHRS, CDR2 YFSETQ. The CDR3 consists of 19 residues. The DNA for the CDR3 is TGCGCCAGCAGCCGAACCGGAACAGGACTAGCGGGGGGGGATTACGAGCAGTACTTC. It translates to CASSRTGTGLAGGDYEQYF. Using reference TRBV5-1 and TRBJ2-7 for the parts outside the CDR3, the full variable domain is KAGVTQTPRYLIKTRGQQVTLSCSPISGHRSVSWYQQTPGQGLQFLFEYFSETQRNKGNFPGRFSGRQFSNSRSEMNVSTLELGDSALYLCASSRTGTGLAGGDYEQYFGPGTRLTVT.

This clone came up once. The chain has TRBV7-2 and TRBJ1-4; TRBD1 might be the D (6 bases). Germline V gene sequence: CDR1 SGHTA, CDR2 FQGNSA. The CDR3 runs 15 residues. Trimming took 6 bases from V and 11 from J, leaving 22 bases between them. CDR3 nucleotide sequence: TGTGCCAGCAGATTTCGGGGGCGGGGGAACGAGAAACTGTTTTTT. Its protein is CASRFRGRGNEKLFF.

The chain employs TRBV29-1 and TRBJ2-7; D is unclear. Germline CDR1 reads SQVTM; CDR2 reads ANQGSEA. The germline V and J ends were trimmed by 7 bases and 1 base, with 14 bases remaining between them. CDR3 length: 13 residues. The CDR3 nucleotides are TGCAGCGCCCGCCCCCCAGGTTCCTACGAGCAGTACTTC. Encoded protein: CSARPPGSYEQYF.

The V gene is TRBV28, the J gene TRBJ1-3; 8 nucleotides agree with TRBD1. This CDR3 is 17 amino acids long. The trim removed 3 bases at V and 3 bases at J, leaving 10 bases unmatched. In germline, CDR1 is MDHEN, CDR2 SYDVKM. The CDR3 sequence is CASSFLGQGAGGNTIYF. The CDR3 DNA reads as TGTGCCAGCAGTTTCCTCGGGCAGGGGGCTGGTGGAAACACCATATATTTT.